The next 13 T cell receptor beta chains were all read from a single sample in a study of regulatory T cells in long-lasting Graves disease. The time point was: newly diagnosed GD, antithyroid drugs for less than 3 months. RNA from PBMCs was the source of the TCR library. Arm-PCR of CDR3 regions and iRepertoire HTBI primers were the basis on which TCR beta libraries were built. One entry per CDR3 protein, called by TCRdb with MiXCR from the multiplex PCR reads. The sample yields roughly 560,000 distinct CDR3 sequences, around 12% seen once. This same sample was also taken into another study, of T cells in Graves' hyperthyroidism and ophthalmopathy.

The source was peripheral blood mononuclear cells (PBMCs), collected at new diagnosis, from a patient treated with antithyroid drugs. The receptors originated from a woman in her 30s with Graves disease.

The J gene is TRBJ1-1, the V gene TRBV27, with 9 bases matching TRBD1. Unmatched junction bases numbered 5, after V lost 5 bases and J lost 4 bases. Germline values: CDR1 MNHEY, CDR2 SMNVEV (reference sequence). The CDR3 contains 14 residues. DNA for the CDR3: TGTGCCAGCAGTAGGACAGGGGTGATCACTGAAGCTTTCTTT. Amino acid sequence: CASSRTGVITEAFF.

This clonotype was counted ten times or more. V usage is TRBV3-1 and J usage is TRBJ2-5, with D unresolved. Germline V gives CDR1 LGHDT, CDR2 YNNKEL (reference sequence). The V and J ends lost 1 base and 5 bases respectively, with 14 bases between them. This CDR3 comprises 15 residues. CDR3 sequence (DNA): TGTGCCAGCAGCCAAGGGCGGACCCTGGGGGAGACCCAGTACTTC. It translates to CASSQGRTLGETQYF.

This clonotype was seen many times. This chain links TRBV28 with TRBJ1-2; 7 bases are shared with TRBD1. V shed 2 bases, J shed 2 bases, and the junction held 2 bases outside the gene matches. The CDR3 runs to 14 residues. Germline lookup yields CDR1 MDHEN and CDR2 SYDVKM. CDR3 residues: CASSLRGPNYGYTF. The DNA of the CDR3 is TGTGCCAGCAGTTTAAGGGGGCCGAACTATGGCTACACCTTC.

At least ten counts were recorded for this clonotype. The J gene is TRBJ2-1, the V gene TRBV12-3 or TRBV12-4; 7 bases fit TRBD2. CDR3 size: 16 residues. J was trimmed by 9 bases and V by 6 bases; bases with no gene match: 17. CDR3 nucleotide sequence: TGTGCCAGCAGCCGACGACTGAGCGGGACGTCAGGTGAGCAGTTCTTC. This encodes CASSRRLSGTSGEQFF.

This clonotype was recorded only once. V is TRBV5-6 and J is TRBJ1-5; D is unresolved. The V end lost 0 bases, the J end lost 0 bases, and 4 bases lay between the germline ends. CDR1 is SGHDT and CDR2 is YYEEEE in the germline V gene. The CDR3 extends over 14 amino acids. In nucleotides, the CDR3 is TGTGCCAGCAGCTTGGTGAATAGCAATCAGCCCCAGCATTTT. This translates into CASSLVNSNQPQHF.

This clonotype has more than one count but fewer than ten. The rearrangement links TRBV19 to TRBJ1-2; D might be TRBD1 (6 bases). Germline V gene sequence: CDR1 LNHDA, CDR2 SQIVND (reference sequence). This CDR3 has 14 amino acids. Trimming left V 3 bases short and J 2 bases short, with 10 bases between. The CDR3 is CASSIGGRNYGYTF. CDR3 in DNA: TGTGCCAGTAGTATTGGGGGGCGCAACTATGGCTACACCTTC.

This chain joins TRBV5-5 and TRBJ2-1; possible D gene TRBD1, 6 bases. V shed 4 bases and J shed 0 bases, with 14 bases lying between them. This CDR3 contains 16 residues. Per germline, CDR1 SGHKS and CDR2 YYEKEE (reference sequence). CDR3 in amino acids: CASSRKQGSSYNEQFF. In nucleotides, the CDR3 is TGTGCCAGCAGCCGAAAACAGGGCAGCTCCTACAATGAGCAGTTCTTC.

This clonotype was recorded a few times. This chain connects TRBV6-1 to TRBJ2-2; D tentatively reads TRBD1 or TRBD2 (5 bases each). CDR3 size: 17 residues. V lost 6 bases and J 5 bases, leaving 22 bases between the germline ends. Germline V gene data show CDR1 as MNHNS and CDR2 as SASEGT. The DNA of the CDR3 is TGTGCCAGCAGCCACCAACGGGGCCAAAGTGGGACCGGGGAGCTGTTTTTT. It translates to CASSHQRGQSGTGELFF.

This clonotype has at least ten counts. The chain recombines TRBV18 with TRBJ1-5; a possible D gene is TRBD1 (5 bases). Trimming shortened V by 3 bases and J by 0 bases, and 12 bases separated the two germline ends. CDR1 and CDR2 from the germline V gene are KGHSH and LQKENI. The CDR3 has 16 amino acids. The CDR3 DNA is TGTGCCAGCTCACCCCAGGGACCGAATAGCAATCAGCCCCAGCATTTT. This encodes CASSPQGPNSNQPQHF.

J is TRBJ1-5 and V is TRBV28; D might be TRBD1 (5 bases). Looked up from germline, CDR1 is MDHEN and CDR2 is SYDVKM. The CDR3 consists of 15 residues. The V end was cut by 2 bases, the J end by 3 bases, with 11 bases between. CDR3 protein: CASSLQGISNQPQHF. CDR3 bases: TGTGCCAGCAGTTTACAGGGTATATCCAATCAGCCCCAGCATTTT.

The sample holds a few counts of this clonotype. The CDR3 region is CASSQIGLIRTSGRGNEQFF. The CDR3 region has the DNA TGTGCCAGCAGCCAAATCGGACTGATCAGGACTAGCGGGAGGGGTAATGAGCAGTTCTTC. This chain uses TRBV7-2 with TRBJ2-1; 15 bases fit TRBD2. The CDR3 length is 20 residues. The ends lost 5 bases at V and 7 bases at J; junction bases unmatched: 18. The V gene's germline CDR1 is SGHTA and CDR2 FQGNSA.

In its sample, this clonotype was seen many times. The rearrangement links TRBV11-3 to TRBJ2-1; TRBD1 agrees at 10 bases. Per the germline V gene, CDR1 is SGHNT and CDR2 is YENEEA. The V gene end was trimmed by 5 bases and the J gene end by 1 base; junction bases not matched to a gene: 5. This CDR3 has 16 amino acids. This chain's CDR3 is CASSPRTGGSYNEQFF. For the CDR3, the DNA is TGTGCCAGCAGCCCCAGGACAGGGGGGTCCTACAATGAGCAGTTCTTC.

On this clonotype itself: A read error is possible here, since a much larger clone lies one base away. This rearrangement joins TRBV3-1 to TRBJ2-5, with unresolved D. The V gene's germline CDR1 is LGHDT and CDR2 YNNKEL (reference sequence). Trimming took 1 base from V and 11 from J, leaving 14 bases between them. This CDR3 is 13 amino acids long. For the CDR3, the DNA is TGTGCCAGCAGCCAAGCTGTCCCTGATGAGCAGTACTTC. Protein sequence: CASSQAVPDEQYF.